The 21 T cell receptor beta chains reported below all come from one sample, sequenced in a study of STAT3 mutations in large granular lymphocyte leukemia. Findings and caveats of the study: Every T-LGLL patient had at least one immunodominant TCRbeta clonotype.

Repertoires were generated with immunoSEQ multiplex PCR, while TCRdb's copy carries only in-frame clones and drops some. The sample lists 15,000 to 18,000 clones; around 90% were seen once. Which antigens these TCRs recognize remains unknown. Material: peripheral blood mononuclear cells. The source of these receptors is a woman between 50 and 59 years old with T-cell large granular lymphocyte leukemia. Some clones in this sample may be carry-over from other donors' samples.

The chain recombines TRBV5-1 with TRBJ1-4; a possible D gene is TRBD1 (6 bases). This CDR3 is built from 15 residues. CDR1 is SGHRS, CDR2 YFSETQ, per germline. Deletions cut 0 bases from V and 7 bases from J, with 13 bases between. The CDR3 region has the DNA TGCGCCAGCAGCTTGGCCGAAGGGGGTCGTGAAAAACTGTTTTTT. This encodes CASSLAEGGREKLFF.

The rearrangement joins TRBV6-4 to TRBJ2-3; D possibly corresponds to TRBD2 (6 bases). Germline V CDR1 and CDR2: MRHNA, SNTAGT. There are 13 residues in the CDR3. V gave up 4 bases and J gave up 11 bases, with 16 bases separating them. The CDR3 DNA sequence: TGTGCCAGCAGTGCCACCGGGACTGGAAAGCAGTATTTT. Translating gives CASSATGTGKQYF.

The chain links TRBV5-4 to TRBJ1-1; 7 bases align to TRBD1. Germline V gene sequence: CDR1 SGHNT, CDR2 YYREEE (reference sequence). J lost 1 base, V lost 4 bases, and 7 bases had no gene match. The CDR3 is 15 amino acids. The CDR3 reads CASSRIDRENTEAFF. CDR3 nucleotides: TGTGCCAGCAGCCGAATTGACAGGGAGAACACTGAAGCTTTCTTT.

The V gene is TRBV4-1, the J gene TRBJ2-7; weak D call: TRBD2 (5 bases). Trimming removed 7 bases from V and 5 bases from J, with 24 bases in between. Germline V CDR1 and CDR2: MGHRA, YSYEKL. The CDR3 has 16 amino acids. CDR3: CASNKFQALATHEQYF. The DNA of the CDR3 is TGCGCCAGCAACAAATTTCAAGCCCTAGCTACCCACGAGCAGTACTTC.

The rearrangement links TRBV29-1 to TRBJ1-1; TRBD1 matches 7 bases. CDR1 and CDR2 from the germline V gene are SQVTM and ANQGSEA. Trimming at V came to 7 bases and at J to 8 bases, leaving 4 bases not matched to a gene. The CDR3 is 10 residues long. The CDR3 coding sequence is TGCAGCGGCGAACAGGGGGAAGCTTTCTTT. It specifies CSGEQGEAFF.

The genes are TRBV7-9 and TRBJ2-3; D remains unclear. This CDR3 has 16 amino acids. V lost 5 bases, J lost 1 base, and 16 bases lay in between. The V gene's germline CDR1 is SEHNR and CDR2 FQNEAQ (reference sequence). The CDR3, as DNA: TGTGCCAGCAGCCCCACGAGTCTAACTGGCACAGATACGCAGTATTTT. Amino acid sequence: CASSPTSLTGTDTQYF.

The chain joins TRBV27 to TRBJ2-1; D not certain. This CDR3 is 15 amino acids long. V was trimmed by 2 bases and J by 9 bases, leaving 17 bases between them. Germline CDR1 reads MNHEY; CDR2 reads SMNVEV (reference sequence). The CDR3 spells CASSLAPPPRGEQFF. As DNA, the CDR3 is TGTGCCAGCAGTTTAGCGCCTCCCCCACGCGGTGAGCAGTTCTTC.

CDR3 sequence: CASSLEASGRGIAGEQFF. The CDR3 DNA reads TGTGCCAGCAGCTTAGAAGCTAGCGGGAGAGGGATCGCCGGTGAGCAGTTCTTC. The V call is TRBV7-9, the J call TRBJ2-1, with TRBD2 identical over 10 bases. Germline V gene data show CDR1 as SEHNR and CDR2 as FQNEAQ (reference sequence). CDR3 length: 18 residues. The V segment lost 1 base and the J segment 9 bases; nucleotides outside the gene matches: 15.

The V and J genes are TRBV14 and TRBJ1-2; possible D gene TRBD1, 5 bases. Germline V gene sequence: CDR1 SGHDN, CDR2 FVKESK. The CDR3 sequence is 15 residues long. V was pared by 1 base and J by 4 bases, with 13 bases between. CDR3 residues: CASSQVSGGSYGYTF. Written as DNA, the CDR3 is TGTGCCAGCAGCCAAGTTAGTGGGGGAAGCTATGGCTACACCTTC.

This chain uses TRBV19 with TRBJ1-1, with a weak D call TRBD1 (6 bases). CDR3 size: 14 residues. CDR1 and CDR2 from the germline V gene are LNHDA and SQIVND (reference sequence). Trimming took 7 bases from V and 6 from J, leaving 18 bases between them. CDR3 region: CASTRLGATSEAFF. CDR3 bases: TGTGCCAGTACCAGACTGGGGGCGACTTCTGAAGCTTTCTTT.

The chain joins TRBV7-2 to TRBJ2-5, with a possible D match to TRBD1 (6 bases). The CDR3 runs to 14 residues. V was clipped by 5 bases and J by 2 bases, with 12 bases between them. The germline CDR1 and CDR2 sequences are SGHTA and FQGNSA. The CDR3 sequence: CASSAQGTQETQYF. As DNA, the CDR3 is TGTGCCAGCAGCGCACAGGGAACACAAGAGACCCAGTACTTC.

This clone was detected only once. The chain carries TRBV6-6 and TRBJ1-3; D gene ambiguous. Germline V gene data show CDR1 as MNHNY and CDR2 as SVGAGI (reference sequence). The CDR3 totals 14 residues. Deletions cut 0 bases from V and 0 bases from J, with 3 bases between. The CDR3 protein is CASSYSGSGNTIYF. For the CDR3, the DNA is TGTGCCAGCAGTTACTCCGGCTCTGGAAACACCATATATTTT.

The V gene is TRBV9, the J gene TRBJ2-7, with 7 positions matching TRBD2. V gave up 2 bases and J gave up 4 bases; unmatched junction bases: 9. The CDR3 totals 15 residues. Per germline, CDR1 SGDLS and CDR2 YYNGEE. The CDR3 DNA is TGTGCCAGCAGCGTGGGAGTTAGCGGGTTTTACGAGCAGTACTTC. This encodes CASSVGVSGFYEQYF.

The chain links TRBV25-1 to TRBJ1-4; D is unresolved. The CDR3 extends over 13 amino acids. Trimming stripped 1 base from V and 8 bases from J, with 8 bases between. Per germline, CDR1 MGHDK and CDR2 SYGVNS. For the CDR3, the DNA is TGTGCCAGCAGTGAATTCAAGGAAGAAAAACTGTTTTTT. Translated: CASSEFKEEKLFF.

The chain is built from TRBV28 and TRBJ1-2, with a possible D match to TRBD1 (6 bases). CDR1 is MDHEN, CDR2 SYDVKM, per germline. Between the trimmed V and J ends, which lost 2 bases and 3 bases, there was a span of 16 bases. This CDR3 has 16 amino acids. The CDR3 DNA is TGTGCCAGCAGTTTAGGAGGTTTGGGACACCACTATGGCTACACCTTC. The encoded protein is CASSLGGLGHHYGYTF.

The chain is built from TRBV30 and TRBJ2-1; D assignment may be TRBD1 or TRBD2 (6 bases each). V dropped 3 bases and J dropped 7 bases, with 10 bases sitting between them. The germline CDR1 and CDR2 sequences are GTSNPN and SVGIG (reference sequence). CDR3 length equals 12 residues. The DNA of the CDR3 is TGTGCCTGGAGCGGAGGGGGGAATGAGCAGTTCTTC. The encoded protein is CAWSGGGNEQFF.

This chain joins TRBV29-1 and TRBJ2-3; 9 bases fit TRBD2. This CDR3 has 14 residues. CDR1 and CDR2 (germline): SQVTM, ANQGSEA. V lost 3 bases, J lost 3 bases, and 4 bases stayed unmatched. The CDR3 sequence is CSVELAGVTDTQYF. The DNA of the CDR3 is TGCAGCGTTGAGTTAGCGGGAGTAACAGATACGCAGTATTTT.

The chain joins TRBV4-3 to TRBJ1-3; possible D gene TRBD1, 6 bases. CDR3 length: 14 amino acids. The ends were cut back, 1 base at V and 12 bases at J, with 16 bases in the middle. CDR1 is LGHNA, CDR2 YSLEER, per germline. The CDR3 reads CASSQAMDSWVIYF. In DNA form, the CDR3 reads TGCGCCAGCAGCCAAGCGATGGACAGCTGGGTCATATATTTT.

CDR3 DNA sequence: TGTGCCAGCAGCTTTGAAGCGGGAGGACCGAACCCCCACGAGCAGTACTTC. Its protein is CASSFEAGGPNPHEQYF. The chain uses TRBV7-9 and TRBJ2-7, with 9 bases that match TRBD2. J was trimmed by 5 bases and V by 3 bases; bases with no gene match: 14. CDR1 is SEHNR and CDR2 is FQNEAQ in the germline V gene (reference sequence). This CDR3 spans 17 amino acids.

The chain carries TRBV4-2 and TRBJ2-5, with 8 bases matching TRBD2. The ends lost 1 base at V and 5 bases at J; junction bases unmatched: 3. CDR3 length equals 14 residues. Looked up from germline, CDR1 is LGHNA and CDR2 is YNFKEQ. The CDR3 DNA reads as TGTGCCAGCAGCCAAGGCGGGGGGTGGGAGACCCAGTACTTC. Amino acids: CASSQGGGWETQYF.

The chain has TRBV29-1 and TRBJ2-1; D gene unclear. V gave up 3 bases and J gave up 3 bases, with 6 bases separating them. Germline CDR1 and CDR2: SQVTM and ANQGSEA. The length of the CDR3 is 12 residues. This chain's CDR3 is CSVEWRYNEQFF. CDR3 nucleotide sequence: TGCAGCGTTGAGTGGCGCTACAATGAGCAGTTCTTC.